The 10 T cell receptor beta chains reported below all come from one sample, sequenced in a study of shared clonotypes between healthy human individuals. The protocol was immunoSEQ multiplex PCR, while the TCRdb copy is restricted to in-frame clones and leaves out a portion. The data show approximately 530,000 clones, with approximately 95% seen just once and about 0.068% held by the top ten. Material for sequencing was naive CD4+ T cells sorted from blood. Indicated subset: CD45RA+ positively selected. These receptor sequences come from a woman aged 25 to 39 in good health.

V usage is TRBV11-2 and J usage is TRBJ2-7; D possibly corresponds to TRBD2 (6 bases). The CDR3 consists of 15 residues. CDR1 and CDR2 (germline): SGHAT, FQNNGV. Trimming took off 7 bases at V and 0 bases at J, with 16 bases between the two ends. The CDR3 sequence: CASTLTAGSSYEQYF. The CDR3 DNA reads TGTGCCAGCACCCTAACTGCCGGGAGCTCCTACGAGCAGTACTTC.

The V and J genes are TRBV29-1 and TRBJ2-5; 8 bases match TRBD1. V gave up 7 bases and J gave up 4 bases; unmatched junction bases: 5. This CDR3 comprises 12 residues. Germline CDR1 is SQVTM and CDR2 is ANQGSEA. The CDR3 DNA sequence: TGCAGCGCCGGGACAGGACGAGAGACCCAGTACTTC. Its translation is CSAGTGRETQYF.

The chain recombines TRBV6-1 with TRBJ2-1; 10 bases match TRBD2. The CDR3 runs 17 residues. The germline gives CDR1 MNHNS, CDR2 SASEGT. The trim removed 4 bases at V and 3 bases at J, leaving 9 bases unmatched. The CDR3: CASSVSRLAGVYNEQFF. The CDR3 bases are TGTGCCAGCAGTGTATCTCGGCTAGCGGGAGTCTACAATGAGCAGTTCTTC.

The V gene is TRBV28, the J gene TRBJ2-1; 8 bases line up with TRBD2. The germline CDR1 and CDR2 sequences are MDHEN and SYDVKM. The CDR3 extends over 15 amino acids. Trimming at V came to 7 bases and at J to 10 bases, leaving 15 bases not matched to a gene. The DNA of the CDR3 is TGTGCCAGCAAATTCCCGGGACTAGGCCCCCGGGAGCAGTTCTTC. Its translation: CASKFPGLGPREQFF.

The chain recombines TRBV27 with TRBJ2-5; possible D gene TRBD2, 7 bases. There are 15 residues in the CDR3. V was cut by 6 bases and J by 7 bases, with 21 bases left in between. From germline, CDR1 is MNHEY and CDR2 SMNVEV (reference sequence). This CDR3 is CASSQAGGRGRTQYF. CDR3 coding DNA: TGTGCCAGCAGCCAGGCTGGGGGGCGGGGGAGGACCCAGTACTTC.

The gene calls are TRBV27 and TRBJ2-7; 10 bases fit TRBD2. Unmatched junction bases numbered 14, after V lost 6 bases and J lost 3 bases. The CDR3 spans 17 residues. The V gene's germline CDR1 is MNHEY and CDR2 SMNVEV (reference sequence). CDR3 region: CASRERTSGTINYEQYF. The CDR3, as DNA: TGTGCCAGCAGAGAAAGGACTAGCGGAACGATAAACTACGAGCAGTACTTC.

The chain employs TRBV19 and TRBJ1-2, with a tentative D call TRBD1 (6 bases). The germline V gene encodes CDR1 LNHDA and CDR2 SQIVND (reference sequence). The CDR3 runs 13 residues. The germline V and J ends were trimmed by 1 base and 11 bases, with 14 bases remaining between them. The CDR3 DNA reads as TGTGCCAGTAGTATAGCTGTCGGACAGCCATACACCTTC. Its protein is CASSIAVGQPYTF.

The chain couples TRBV11-2 to TRBJ2-7, with 7 positions matching TRBD1. Germline V CDR1 and CDR2: SGHAT, FQNNGV. The CDR3 runs 15 residues. Trimming removed 5 bases from V and 2 bases from J; junction bases left unmatched: 9. Here the CDR3 reads CASSPLRDSPYEQYF. CDR3 bases: TGTGCCAGCAGCCCCCTTAGGGACAGTCCCTACGAGCAGTACTTC. Filled out from reference TRBV11-2 and TRBJ2-7, the complete variable domain reads EAGVAQSPRYKIIEKRQSVAFWCNPISGHATLYWYQQILGQGPKLLIQFQNNGVVDDSQLPKDRFSAERLKGVDSTLKIQPAKLEDSAVYLCASSPLRDSPYEQYFGPGTRLTVT.

This clone was seen just once. V is TRBV29-1 and J is TRBJ2-5; D possibly uses TRBD1 or TRBD2 (5 bases each). The germline gives CDR1 SQVTM, CDR2 ANQGSEA. V was cut by 3 bases and J by 5 bases, with 13 bases left in between. The CDR3 is made up of 13 amino acids. The CDR3 loop is CSVDRDGSETQYF. The DNA of the CDR3 is TGCAGCGTTGATAGGGACGGGTCCGAGACCCAGTACTTC. Full variable domain (outside the CDR3, taken from reference TRBV29-1 and TRBJ2-5): SAVISQKPSRDICQRGTSLTIQCQVDSQVTMMFWYRQQPGQSLTLIATANQGSEATYESGFVIDKFPISRPNLTFSTLTVSNMSPEDSSIYLCSVDRDGSETQYFGPGTRLLVL.

The chain links TRBV6-6 to TRBJ2-5, with 7 nucleotides matching TRBD1. Germline lookup yields CDR1 MNHNY and CDR2 SVGAGI (reference sequence). CDR3 size: 15 residues. The V and J ends lost 0 bases and 3 bases, in that order; junction bases with no gene match: 4. DNA for the CDR3: TGTGCCAGCAGTTACTCGGACAGGAGGAAAGAGACCCAGTACTTC. Translating it yields CASSYSDRRKETQYF.